One and the same sample provided the 14 T cell receptor beta chains below, sequenced in a study of regulatory T cells in long-lasting Graves disease. Combining iRepertoire HTBI primers with Arm-PCR of CDR3 regions, the authors built TCR beta libraries. TCRdb reprocessed the multiplex PCR reads via MiXCR and lists one record per CDR3 protein. Counted here are 560,000 or so distinct CDR3 sequences, 15% to 20% occurring once; the ten biggest clones make up around 12%. Time point noted: newly diagnosed GD, antithyroid drugs for less than 3 months. The TCR library was made from RNA extracted from PBMCs. The same specimen was also included in a second study, on T cells in Graves' hyperthyroidism and ophthalmopathy.

Sequencing used peripheral blood mononuclear cells (PBMCs), obtained at new diagnosis, from a patient treated with antithyroid drugs. These receptors were collected from a man in his late teens or twenties with Graves disease.

This clonotype was recorded many times. V is TRBV7-3 and J is TRBJ2-1, with 7 bases fitting TRBD1. Germline V gives CDR1 SGHTA, CDR2 FQGTGA. Trimming removed 5 bases from V and 2 bases from J; junction bases left unmatched: 6. The CDR3 runs to 15 residues. DNA for the CDR3: TGTGCCAGCAGCCCCAGGACAGGACCCTACAATGAGCAGTTCTTC. It translates to CASSPRTGPYNEQFF.

The V call is TRBV7-9, the J call TRBJ2-7; 10 nucleotides agree with TRBD1. The length of the CDR3 is 15 residues. Looked up from germline, CDR1 is SEHNR and CDR2 is FQNEAQ (reference sequence). V lost 3 bases and J lost 2; bases outside the gene matches: 4. The CDR3 DNA reads TGTGCCAGCAGCTTGGGACAGGGGTATCCCTACGAGCAGTACTTC. Translating gives CASSLGQGYPYEQYF.

This clonotype was counted ten times or more. The chain has TRBV28 and TRBJ2-7, with D tentatively TRBD1 (6 bases). The germline V gene has CDR1 MDHEN and CDR2 SYDVKM. The ends were cut back, 1 base at V and 3 bases at J, with 19 bases in the middle. The CDR3 spans 17 residues. DNA of the CDR3: TGTGCCAGCAGTTTATCTCGGTTCGCACAGGGTGACTACGAGCAGTACTTC. It encodes CASSLSRFAQGDYEQYF.

The chain has TRBV7-3 and TRBJ2-1, with D perhaps matching TRBD1 or TRBD2 (5 bases each). V shed 5 bases and J shed 5 bases, with 19 bases lying between them. Germline V lookup: CDR1 SGHTA, CDR2 FQGTGA. The CDR3 has 16 residues. CDR3 DNA: TGTGCCAGCAGCCCCAGTGGGACCCCACCAGACAATGAGCAGTTCTTC. This translates into CASSPSGTPPDNEQFF.

The chain carries TRBV2 and TRBJ1-6; TRBD1 might be the D (5 bases). CDR1 is SNHLY and CDR2 is FYNNEI in the germline V gene. This CDR3 has 13 amino acids. V lost 7 bases and J 8 bases, leaving 12 bases between the germline ends. CDR3 nucleotide sequence: TGTGCCAGCACTATCGTGGGGGATTCACCCCTCCACTTT. It codes for CASTIVGDSPLHF.

As to this clonotype: This could be a read error, since a much larger clone is one nucleotide away. The V and J genes are TRBV12-3 or TRBV12-4 and TRBJ2-1, with 12 bases identical to TRBD2. The J segment lost 4 bases and the V segment lost 8 bases, leaving 18 bases of the junction unmatched. This CDR3 spans 19 amino acids. CDR3 in DNA: TGTGCCAGCGGGGGCCCCGGGACTAGCGGGCGGATATCTTACAATGAGCAGTTCTTC. This translates into CASGGPGTSGRISYNEQFF.

The CDR3 region has the DNA TGTGCCAGCAGCTCAGATTTGACCACTGAAGCTTTCTTT. This gives the protein CASSSDLTTEAFF. The genes are TRBV5-5 and TRBJ1-1, with no clear D. The ends were cut back, 3 bases at V and 4 bases at J, with 10 bases in the middle. Germline V gene lookup returns CDR1 SGHKS and CDR2 YYEKEE (reference sequence). The CDR3 length is 13 residues.

The rearrangement joins TRBV19 to TRBJ2-5; 8 nucleotides match TRBD1. J was trimmed by 5 bases and V by 4 bases; bases with no gene match: 6. Per the germline V gene, CDR1 is LNHDA and CDR2 is SQIVND (reference sequence). The CDR3 loop spans 14 amino acids. As DNA, the CDR3 is TGTGCCAGTAGTAGACGGGACAGGACGGAGACCCAGTACTTC. It codes for CASSRRDRTETQYF.

The chain uses TRBV5-1 and TRBJ2-2, with 11 nucleotides matching TRBD2. CDR1 and CDR2 from the germline V gene are SGHRS and YFSETQ. This CDR3 region has 17 residues. Unmatched junction bases numbered 6, after V lost 4 bases and J lost 1 base. The CDR3 sequence: CASSAPGTSGNTGELFF. CDR3 nucleotides: TGCGCCAGCAGCGCCCCAGGGACTAGCGGGAACACCGGGGAGCTGTTTTTT.

J is TRBJ1-6 and V is TRBV27, with TRBD1 matching 8 bases. This CDR3 is built from 14 residues. The J segment lost 11 bases and the V segment lost 3 bases, leaving 6 bases of the junction unmatched. Germline loops: CDR1 MNHEY, CDR2 SMNVEV (reference sequence). The CDR3 DNA is TGTGCCAGCAGTTTCACAGGGGGTGGGACACCCCTCCACTTT. This codes for CASSFTGGGTPLHF.

The chain links TRBV6-1 to TRBJ1-1, with D possibly matching TRBD1 (5 bases). Germline CDR1 and CDR2: MNHNS and SASEGT. The CDR3 sequence is 15 residues long. Trimming removed 5 bases from V and 4 bases from J, with 17 bases in between. CDR3 protein: CASSRNTGLSTEAFF. The CDR3 DNA reads as TGTGCCAGCAGTCGGAATACAGGTCTGAGCACTGAAGCTTTCTTT.

The chain is built from TRBV6-1 and TRBJ2-7, with D possibly being TRBD1 (6 bases). This CDR3 is built from 13 residues. V shed 5 bases and J shed 6 bases, with 14 bases lying between them. CDR1 is MNHNS, CDR2 SASEGT, per germline. The CDR3 sequence: CASSRTGMGEQYF. The CDR3 DNA sequence: TGTGCCAGCAGTCGCACAGGGATGGGCGAGCAGTACTTC.

This clonotype was counted ten times or more. V is TRBV7-3 and J is TRBJ1-1; D remains ambiguous. This CDR3 contains 14 residues. Looked up from germline, CDR1 is SGHTA and CDR2 is FQGTGA. The ends were cut back, 5 bases at V and 1 base at J, with 11 bases in the middle. The CDR3 DNA reads TGTGCCAGCAGCACCGGGAACCGGAACACTGAAGCTTTCTTT. Amino acids: CASSTGNRNTEAFF. Drawing the rest from reference TRBV7-3 and TRBJ1-1, the complete variable domain is GAGVSQTPSNKVTEKGKYVELRCDPISGHTALYWYRQSLGQGPEFLIYFQGTGAADDSGLPNDRFFAVRPEGSVSTLKIQRTERGDSAVYLCASSTGNRNTEAFFGQGTRLTVV.

A note on this clonotype: This likely came from a read error, as a far larger clone is one base away. J is TRBJ2-1 and V is TRBV7-3; D is undetermined. This CDR3 contains 14 residues. The germline V gene encodes CDR1 SGHTA and CDR2 FQGTGA. CDR3 DNA sequence: TGTGCCAGCAGCTTAGGCGACGGATACAATGAGCGGTTCTTC. The encoded protein is CASSLGDGYNERFF.